This passage covers 15 T cell receptor beta chains from one sample sequenced in a study of blood T cell repertoires in COVID-19. The data were produced by immunoSEQ multiplex PCR, yet TCRdb's version contains in-frame clones alone and is incomplete. The table includes about 230,000 clones, about 88% detected once. The specimen was peripheral blood. The origin of the receptors is a woman aged 60-70 years with acute or convalescent COVID-19.

The V and J genes are TRBV7-6 and TRBJ2-1; TRBD2 agrees at 8 bases. V was clipped by 4 bases and J by 2 bases; unmatched bases: 7. The germline CDR1 and CDR2 sequences are SGHVS and FNYEAQ. This CDR3 has 16 residues. CDR3 in amino acids: CASSSRGRPTYNEQFF. DNA of the CDR3: TGTGCCAGCAGCTCGCGCGGGAGGCCTACCTACAATGAGCAGTTCTTC.

The rearrangement uses TRBV19 and TRBJ1-4; D unresolved. Trimming took off 0 bases at V and 5 bases at J, with 10 bases between the two ends. This CDR3 contains 15 residues. CDR1 is LNHDA, CDR2 SQIVND, per germline (reference sequence). CDR3 sequence (DNA): TGTGCCAGTAGTATAGAGAGCGGGAACAATGAAAAACTGTTTTTT. Translation: CASSIESGNNEKLFF.

This chain connects TRBV12-3 or TRBV12-4 to TRBJ1-2; 10 bases line up with TRBD1. This CDR3 contains 13 residues. V shed 6 bases, J shed 6 bases, and the junction held 4 bases outside the gene matches. CDR3 sequence: CASSSTGGDGYTF. The CDR3 DNA is TGTGCCAGCAGCTCGACAGGGGGCGATGGCTACACCTTC.

The rearrangement links TRBV7-6 to TRBJ1-2; TRBD1 is a possible D gene (6 bases). The V and J ends lost 2 bases and 0 bases respectively, with 10 bases between them. Germline lookup yields CDR1 SGHVS and CDR2 FNYEAQ. This CDR3 has 15 residues. This CDR3 is CASSLFQGTNYGYTF. The CDR3 DNA reads TGTGCCAGCAGCTTATTTCAGGGGACTAACTATGGCTACACCTTC.

V is TRBV5-1 and J is TRBJ1-2, with TRBD1 as a possible D gene (5 bases). The CDR3 contains 13 residues. The germline V and J ends were trimmed by 0 bases and 5 bases, with 8 bases remaining between them. Germline lookup yields CDR1 SGHRS and CDR2 YFSETQ. In nucleotides, the CDR3 is TGCGCCAGCAGCTTGGACCAGGGTTATGGCTACACCTTC. It yields the protein CASSLDQGYGYTF.

About this clone: The junction does not match germline at one end; this may be a read error. The J gene is TRBJ1-1, the V gene TRBV5-3; 7 nucleotides match TRBD1. TRBV5-3 is an open reading frame whose function is uncertain. The CDR3 is 12 amino acids. The CDR3 here is CARSSGTARVVF. The CDR3 DNA sequence: TGTGCCAGAAGCTCCGGGACAGCGAGGGTCGTTTTT.

The chain has TRBV4-3 and TRBJ1-1; D is uncertain. Trimming left V 0 bases short and J 0 bases short, with 11 bases between. CDR1 is LGHNA, CDR2 YSLEER, per germline. The CDR3 totals 16 residues. The CDR3 DNA follows: TGCGCCAGCAGCCAAGATGCCCCTAAAGTGAACACTGAAGCTTTCTTT. Amino acid sequence: CASSQDAPKVNTEAFF.

The CDR3 nucleotides are TGTGCCAGCAGCCCCACAGGGGGGATGAACACTGAAGCTTTCTTT. Its protein product is CASSPTGGMNTEAFF. V gene TRBV4-2 combines with J gene TRBJ1-1; 8 bases line up with TRBD1. J lost 0 bases, V lost 4 bases, and 4 bases had no gene match. The CDR3 totals 15 residues. Germline V gene data show CDR1 as LGHNA and CDR2 as YNFKEQ.

V gene TRBV12-5 combines with J gene TRBJ1-2; D perhaps matches TRBD1 (5 bases). Trimming took 6 bases from V and 14 from J, leaving 16 bases between them. Germline V lookup: CDR1 LGHNT, CDR2 FRNRAP. CDR3 size: 11 residues. The CDR3 coding sequence is TGTGCTAGTGGCTCCGGGACGGCGGGGACCTTC. Protein: CASGSGTAGTF. Variable domain in full (rest from reference TRBV12-5 and TRBJ1-2): DARVTQTPRHKVTEMGQEVTMRCQPILGHNTVFWYRQTMMQGLELLAYFRNRAPLDDSGMPKDRFSAEMPDATLATLKIQPSEPRDSAVYFCASGSGTAGTFGSGTRLTVV.

This chain links TRBV7-6 with TRBJ2-7; D may be TRBD1 (5 bases). Trimming left V 0 bases short and J 5 bases short, with 14 bases between. Germline V gene lookup returns CDR1 SGHVS and CDR2 FNYEAQ. CDR3 length: 15 residues. The CDR3 bases are TGTGCCAGCAGCTTAGCAGCCAGGGAAGGGGACGAGCAGTACTTC. Translating it yields CASSLAAREGDEQYF.

The chain recombines TRBV12-3 or TRBV12-4 with TRBJ2-5, with D possibly matching TRBD1 (5 bases). The CDR3 covers 12 residues. V lost 3 bases and J lost 8, with 10 bases in between. The CDR3 loop reads CASSFRELTQYF. The DNA of the CDR3 is TGTGCCAGCAGTTTCAGGGAATTAACCCAGTACTTC.

This sequence joins TRBV6-5 and TRBJ2-1, with 9 bases matching TRBD2. V trimming: 5 bases; J trimming: 6 bases; junction bases outside the gene matches: 5. The length of the CDR3 is 14 residues. Germline V gene sequence: CDR1 MNHEY, CDR2 SVGAGI. The chain's CDR3 is CASSRRGGSNEQFF. CDR3 nucleotide sequence: TGTGCCAGCAGTAGGCGGGGGGGCAGCAATGAGCAGTTCTTC.

V and J are TRBV4-3 and TRBJ2-3, with 8 bases fitting TRBD2. The junction had 3 bases not matched to a gene; V was cut back by 3 bases and J by 1 base. This CDR3 has 15 amino acids. Germline CDR1 LGHNA, CDR2 YSLEER. This chain's CDR3 is CASSQMTSGTDTQYF. CDR3 nucleotides: TGCGCCAGCAGCCAGATGACTAGCGGCACAGATACGCAGTATTTT.

The genes are TRBV7-9 and TRBJ1-6; 10 bases are a match to TRBD1. The CDR3 runs to 15 residues. Germline V lookup: CDR1 SEHNR, CDR2 FQNEAQ (reference sequence). V gave up 5 bases and J gave up 5 bases; unmatched junction bases: 3. CDR3 residues: CASSLGQGDNSPLHF. In DNA form, the CDR3 reads TGTGCCAGCAGCCTAGGACAGGGGGATAATTCACCCCTCCACTTT.

This clone has a handful of counts. The genes are TRBV4-2 and TRBJ1-5; D call uncertain. The V end lost 0 bases, the J end lost 0 bases, and 6 bases lay between the germline ends. This CDR3 contains 15 residues. Looked up from germline, CDR1 is LGHNA and CDR2 is YNFKEQ. The CDR3 nucleotides read TGTGCCAGCAGCCAAGACGGGATTAGCAATCAGCCCCAGCATTTT. Its protein is CASSQDGISNQPQHF.